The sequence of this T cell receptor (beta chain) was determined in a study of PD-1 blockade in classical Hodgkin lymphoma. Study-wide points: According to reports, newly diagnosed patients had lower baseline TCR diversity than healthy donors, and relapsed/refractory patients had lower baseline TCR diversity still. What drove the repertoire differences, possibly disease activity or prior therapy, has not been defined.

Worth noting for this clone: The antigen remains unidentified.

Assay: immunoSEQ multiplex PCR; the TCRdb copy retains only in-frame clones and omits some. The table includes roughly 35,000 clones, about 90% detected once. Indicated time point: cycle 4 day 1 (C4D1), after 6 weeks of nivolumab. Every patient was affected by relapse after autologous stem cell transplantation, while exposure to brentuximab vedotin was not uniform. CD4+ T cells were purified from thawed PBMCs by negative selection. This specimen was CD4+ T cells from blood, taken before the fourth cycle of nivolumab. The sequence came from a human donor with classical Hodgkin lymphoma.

CDR3 region: CASSLVIGDSYEQYF. The CDR3 DNA reads as TGCGCCAGCAGCTTGGTCATTGGGGACTCCTACGAGCAGTACTTC. The chain employs TRBV5-1 and TRBJ2-7; no definite D call. Germline-derived CDR1 and CDR2 are SGHRS and YFSETQ. The CDR3 spans 15 residues. Deletions cut 0 bases from V and 0 bases from J, with 10 bases between.